This is a list of T cell receptor beta chains from one sample in a study of human T cells and chemical hapten exposure. TCRdb used MiXCR to reprocess the RACE reads, holding one entry per CDR3 protein. The table records tens of thousands of distinct CDR3 sequences, around 12% of them present only once. The starting material was whole blood, obtained in connection with sensitization to the hapten diphenylcyclopropenone (DPC). The origin of the receptors is a middle-aged woman with alopecia areata. Some clones in this sample may be carry-over from other donors' samples. Both conserved end residues are part of each CDR3. Rows give clone size only sometimes, using once, few, many, or a class for an expanded clone.

abundance: many; v_gene: TRBV18; CDR3aa: CASSPGSTDTQYF
abundance: NA; v_gene: TRBV20-1; CDR3aa: CSGSKTPGTEQYF
abundance: NA; v_gene: TRBV9; CDR3aa: CASSPRLAGGSDTQYF
abundance: few; v_gene: TRBV4-1; CDR3aa: CASSRTSGSYEQYF
abundance: many; v_gene: TRBV12-3/TRBV12-4; CDR3aa: CASRPPVGNEQFF
abundance: NA; v_gene: TRBV29-1; CDR3aa: CSVRRNTGELFF
abundance: NA; v_gene: TRBV12-5; CDR3aa: CASGSSLATGELFF
abundance: many; v_gene: TRBV5-1; CDR3aa: CASSLEGGDTGELFF
abundance: medium-sized; v_gene: TRBV6-1; CDR3aa: CASSAHSTDTQYF
abundance: few; v_gene: TRBV5-6; CDR3aa: CASSLPGLSGANVLTF
abundance: few; v_gene: TRBV5-1; CDR3aa: CASSLDLRELFF
abundance: NA; v_gene: TRBV7-8; CDR3aa: CASSPSGTSAQYNEQFF
abundance: many; v_gene: TRBV7-9; CDR3aa: CASRPPVNEQFF
abundance: few; v_gene: TRBV7-2; CDR3aa: CASSLRVVAEGDEQYF
abundance: NA; v_gene: TRBV6-5; CDR3aa: CASSSYEGAGQPQHF
abundance: NA; v_gene: TRBV28; CDR3aa: CASSTRGDSGNTIYF
abundance: many; v_gene: TRBV13; CDR3aa: CASSISGRTYEQYF
abundance: few; v_gene: TRBV5-1; CDR3aa: CASSPDQETQYF
abundance: NA; v_gene: TRBV20-1; CDR3aa: CSALSQTQETQYF
abundance: few; v_gene: TRBV28; CDR3aa: CASSFLPSGAVDTQYF
abundance: many; v_gene: TRBV6-2/TRBV6-3; CDR3aa: CASSYLAGGSTDTQYF
abundance: many; v_gene: TRBV5-1; CDR3aa: CASSAGTRNTGELFF
abundance: NA; v_gene: TRBV6-4; CDR3aa: CASGNGLATDTQYF
abundance: NA; v_gene: TRBV3-1; CDR3aa: CASSQDRDNEQFF
abundance: NA; v_gene: TRBV2; CDR3aa: CASSLGTLGNEQFF
abundance: many; v_gene: TRBV10-1; CDR3aa: CASSWDSRPGELFF
abundance: many; v_gene: TRBV20-1; CDR3aa: CSASLPQGGNQPQHF
abundance: NA; v_gene: TRBV6-6; CDR3aa: CASSKAQETQYF
abundance: NA; v_gene: TRBV6-2/TRBV6-3; CDR3aa: CASSYFRDSFGSPLHF
abundance: few; v_gene: TRBV11-2; CDR3aa: CASSPVNRGRGSYEQYF